The 11 T cell receptor beta chains listed next were all sequenced from one sample in a study of T cell repertoires in breast cancer. The expanded emulsion RT-PCR method captured paired alpha and beta chains from CD8+ T cells. Blocking oligonucleotides added to a second nested PCR suppressed unpaired genes. TCRdb passed the emulsion pairing reads through MiXCR, listing each CDR3 protein once. The sample has tens of thousands of distinct CDR3 sequences; under 60% are singletons. The specimen was CD8+ T cells. These receptors all come from a pool of human donors with breast cancer or a healthy control (not recorded which).

Comments on this clonotype: One end of the junction varies from germline; a read error may be responsible. V is TRBV6-1 and J is TRBJ2-1; tentatively, D is TRBD2 (5 bases). CDR3 size: 15 residues. In germline, CDR1 is MNHNS, CDR2 SASEGT. The CDR3 loop reads CVSSIRRAGKNEQFF. For the CDR3, the DNA is TGTGTCAGCAGTATCCGGCGGGCAGGAAAGAATGAGCAGTTCTTC.

CDR3 bases: TGTGCCAGCAGCCTATCTAGCGGGAACTACCAAGAGACCCAGTACTTC. The encoded protein is CASSLSSGNYQETQYF. V usage is TRBV2 and J usage is TRBJ2-5, with TRBD2 matching 9 bases. Germline V gene lookup returns CDR1 SNHLY and CDR2 FYNNEI. V lost 6 bases to trimming and J lost 0 bases; unmatched junction nucleotides: 8. CDR3 length equals 16 residues.

The V gene is TRBV19, the J gene TRBJ2-1; D not certain. The ends were cut back, 3 bases at V and 8 bases at J, with 5 bases in the middle. The CDR3 consists of 11 residues. CDR1 and CDR2 from the germline V gene are LNHDA and SQIVND (reference sequence). As DNA, the CDR3 is TGTGCCAGTAGTATCGGAGATGAGCAGTTCTTC. It specifies CASSIGDEQFF.

The V and J genes are TRBV7-2 and TRBJ1-1; D is unclear. V lost 5 bases to trimming and J lost 4 bases, with 11 bases between them. The germline V gene encodes CDR1 SGHTA and CDR2 FQGNSA. The CDR3 totals 13 residues. CDR3 residues: CASSPDGLTEAFF. In DNA form, the CDR3 reads TGTGCCAGCAGCCCGGACGGTCTCACTGAAGCTTTCTTT.

This clonotype was observed a handful of times. V gene TRBV4-1 combines with J gene TRBJ2-5; D gene ambiguous. Trimming stripped 4 bases from V and 0 bases from J, with 9 bases between. The CDR3 runs to 14 residues. The germline CDR1 and CDR2 sequences are MGHRA and YSYEKL. In nucleotides, the CDR3 is TGCGCCAGCAGCCTTGGCCCGAACCAAGAGACCCAGTACTTC. It is translated as CASSLGPNQETQYF.

The genes are TRBV6-1 and TRBJ1-1; 7 bases line up with TRBD1. This CDR3 is 14 amino acids long. The V and J ends lost 5 bases and 3 bases, in that order; junction bases with no gene match: 6. CDR1 MNHNS and CDR2 SASEGT come from the germline V gene. DNA of the CDR3: TGTGCCAGCAGTCGACAGGGCTATCACACTGAAGCTTTCTTT. Its protein is CASSRQGYHTEAFF.

The chain uses TRBV27 and TRBJ2-7, with TRBD1 matching 7 bases. The germline V gene encodes CDR1 MNHEY and CDR2 SMNVEV (reference sequence). This CDR3 has 15 amino acids. V gave up 6 bases and J gave up 2 bases; unmatched junction bases: 10. The CDR3 region is CASREGAETAYEQYF. CDR3 DNA: TGTGCCAGCAGAGAGGGGGCGGAGACTGCCTACGAGCAGTACTTC.

The DNA of the CDR3 is TGTGCCAGCAGCAAACCGGGACCAACGGCCAAAAACATTCAGTACTTC. Amino acids: CASSKPGPTAKNIQYF. The chain links TRBV7-9 to TRBJ2-4; either TRBD1 or TRBD2 may fit D (5 bases each). In germline, CDR1 is SEHNR, CDR2 FQNEAQ (reference sequence). V was pared by 5 bases and J by 1 base, with 15 bases between. The CDR3 extends over 16 amino acids.

In regard to this clonotype: Since a much larger clone is just one base distant, this may be a read error. The chain joins TRBV3-1 to TRBJ1-5; unclear D gene. Looked up from germline, CDR1 is LGHDT and CDR2 is YNNKEL (reference sequence). This CDR3 region has 14 residues. The CDR3 nucleotides are TGTGCCAGCAGCTACGGGAATAGCAATCAGCCCCGGCATTTT. Translated, it gives CASSYGNSNQPRHF.

This chain connects TRBV29-1 to TRBJ2-1; 10 nucleotides align to TRBD2. The trim removed 0 bases at V and 4 bases at J, leaving 3 bases unmatched. Germline lookup yields CDR1 SQVTM and CDR2 ANQGSEA. CDR3 length: 15 residues. CDR3 sequence: CSVEESAGGYNEQFF. The DNA of the CDR3 is TGCAGCGTTGAAGAATCAGCGGGGGGGTACAATGAGCAGTTCTTC.

This clonotype was detected once. The DNA for the CDR3 is TGCGCCAGCAGCTTGATGGGACTCAACTACAATGAGCAGTTCTTC. Protein product: CASSLMGLNYNEQFF. This rearrangement joins TRBV5-1 to TRBJ2-1; TRBD2 is a possible D gene (6 bases). With 1 base removed from V and 3 bases from J, the gap between germline ends came to 11 bases. From germline, CDR1 is SGHRS and CDR2 YFSETQ. This CDR3 has 15 residues.